This entry lists 31 T cell receptor beta chains sequenced from one sample in a study of spatial heterogeneity in lung cancer (dated 2019 in TCRdb). The sample's time point, from its label and the paper: sample taken at primary tumor resection. For TCR sequencing, whole RNA was extracted from tumor and nontumor lung tissue, or from cryopreserved PBMC samples, and no cell sorting was done. Libraries were made using 5' RACE. This sample was sequenced with a NextSeq 500. TCRdb handled the public reads itself, with Q25 trimming in fastp and clone calling in MiXCR, and kept productive beta chains. Duplicate CDR3 protein sequences are folded into a single record with the most common DNA and genes. This sample comprises tens of thousands of distinct CDR3 sequences, roughly 15% of them detected only once. 55% to 65% of the sample is in the top ten clones. Specimen: PBMCs, collected at surgery. All receptors derive from a male donor with early-stage non-small cell lung cancer.

V usage is TRBV9 and J usage is TRBJ2-2; D possibly uses TRBD1 or TRBD2 (5 bases each). Trimming stripped 0 bases from V and 2 bases from J, with 11 bases between. There are 16 residues in the CDR3. From germline, CDR1 is SGDLS and CDR2 YYNGEE. The CDR3 DNA reads as TGTGCCAGCAGCGTAGCTGTCGGGGCCAACACCGGGGAGCTGTTTTTT. This gives the protein CASSVAVGANTGELFF.

This clonotype was seen repeatedly, ten times or more. The V and J genes are TRBV28 and TRBJ2-1; D is ambiguous. In germline, CDR1 is MDHEN, CDR2 SYDVKM. The CDR3 spans 16 residues. V was trimmed by 3 bases and J by 0 bases, leaving 12 bases between them. The CDR3 loop reads CASSLVGKLSYNEQFF. In DNA form, the CDR3 reads TGTGCCAGCAGTTTGGTGGGGAAACTCTCCTACAATGAGCAGTTCTTC.

This chain connects TRBV6-2 or TRBV6-3 to TRBJ1-1; 8 bases match TRBD1. The CDR3 has 14 amino acids. J lost 2 bases, V lost 7 bases, and 6 bases had no gene match. Germline V CDR1 and CDR2: MNHEY, SVGEGT. CDR3 sequence: CASTLTGDNTEAFF. The CDR3 DNA is TGTGCCAGCACCTTGACAGGGGACAACACTGAAGCTTTCTTT.

This clonotype has ten or more counts. This rearrangement joins TRBV5-1 to TRBJ1-2, with D perhaps matching TRBD1 (5 bases). Germline CDR1 SGHRS, CDR2 YFSETQ. Between the trimmed V and J ends, which lost 0 bases and 6 bases, there was a span of 9 bases. This CDR3 is built from 13 residues. CDR3 DNA sequence: TGCGCCAGCAGCTTGGAAAGGGGCAATGGCTACACCTTC. It specifies CASSLERGNGYTF.

In this sample, this clonotype turned up many times. The chain is built from TRBV27 and TRBJ1-2; 8 positions match TRBD1. Germline trimming cut 5 bases from V and 0 bases from J; bases unmatched to any gene: 2. CDR3 size: 14 residues. The germline gives CDR1 MNHEY, CDR2 SMNVEV (reference sequence). CDR3 loop: CASSTQGANYGYTF. The CDR3 DNA sequence: TGTGCCAGCAGTACACAGGGGGCTAACTATGGCTACACCTTC.

This clonotype has a count of ten or more. J is TRBJ2-1 and V is TRBV15; D possibly corresponds to TRBD2 (6 bases). The CDR3 contains 16 residues. Trimming pared 5 bases from V and 1 base from J, leaving 15 bases between. Germline CDR1 LNHNV, CDR2 YYDKDF (reference sequence). The CDR3 nucleotides read TGTGCCACCAGCCCGGACCCGGGGGTGTCCTACAATGAGCAGTTCTTC. It is translated as CATSPDPGVSYNEQFF. The complete variable domain, with remaining parts taken from reference TRBV15 and TRBJ2-1, reads DAMVIQNPRYQVTQFGKPVTLSCSQTLNHNVMYWYQQKSSQAPKLLFHYYDKDFNNEADTPDNFQSRRPNTSFCFLDIRSPGLGDTAMYLCATSPDPGVSYNEQFFGPGTRLTVL.

This sequence joins TRBV5-1 and TRBJ2-1; no firm D call. This CDR3 has 14 residues. The V gene lost 2 bases and the J gene lost 3 bases, with 9 bases spanning the gap. Germline V gene data show CDR1 as SGHRS and CDR2 as YFSETQ. The CDR3 DNA follows: TGCGCCAGCAGCTTATACAGTTTCTACAATGAGCAGTTCTTC. Protein sequence: CASSLYSFYNEQFF. Full variable domain (missing parts from reference TRBV5-1 and TRBJ2-1): KAGVTQTPRYLIKTRGQQVTLSCSPISGHRSVSWYQQTPGQGLQFLFEYFSETQRNKGNFPGRFSGRQFSNSRSEMNVSTLELGDSALYLCASSLYSFYNEQFFGPGTRLTVL.

This clonotype was detected only a few times. V is TRBV5-1 and J is TRBJ2-7, with D possibly matching TRBD2 (6 bases). Germline V gene data show CDR1 as SGHRS and CDR2 as YFSETQ. V was clipped by 4 bases and J by 2 bases, with 13 bases between them. CDR3 length: 14 amino acids. CDR3 nucleotides: TGCGCCAGCAGCCTCTCGAGGAGGGCCTACGAGCAGTACTTC. As protein: CASSLSRRAYEQYF.

The V call is TRBV6-1, the J call TRBJ1-1; no clear D. Trimming took 4 bases from V and 7 from J, leaving 10 bases between them. CDR3 length: 12 amino acids. CDR1 is MNHNS, CDR2 SASEGT, per germline. The CDR3 sequence: CASSVTVDEAFF. The CDR3 DNA sequence: TGTGCCAGCAGTGTTACTGTCGATGAAGCTTTCTTT.

This clonotype has only a few counts. CDR3 in DNA: TGCGCCAGCAGTAAAGGACAGCGGACAGATACGCAGTATTTT. This encodes CASSKGQRTDTQYF. This chain joins TRBV4-1 and TRBJ2-3; a possible D gene is TRBD1 (6 bases). V lost 6 bases, J lost 3 bases, and 13 bases lay in between. The CDR3 has 14 residues. Germline V gives CDR1 MGHRA, CDR2 YSYEKL.

There are a few counts of this clonotype. The gene calls are TRBV6-8 and TRBJ1-5; D not resolved. The germline gives CDR1 MNHGY, CDR2 SAAAGT. The CDR3 covers 14 residues. V lost 7 bases, J lost 1 base, and 11 bases lay in between. This CDR3 reads CASKRVKSNQPQHF. CDR3 DNA sequence: TGTGCCAGCAAGCGGGTCAAGAGCAATCAGCCCCAGCATTTT.

This clonotype was seen a handful of times. The chain uses TRBV5-1 and TRBJ2-5; 8 bases fit TRBD2. CDR3 length equals 14 residues. J lost 5 bases, V lost 1 base, and 4 bases had no gene match. The V gene's germline CDR1 is SGHRS and CDR2 YFSETQ. In nucleotides, the CDR3 is TGCGCCAGCAGCTTGACAGCGGGGGACGAGACCCAGTACTTC. Protein product: CASSLTAGDETQYF.

This clonotype was counted only a few times. The chain couples TRBV10-3 to TRBJ1-4; D is unresolved. Germline CDR1 is ENHRY and CDR2 is SYGVKD. With 3 bases removed from V and 8 bases from J, the gap between germline ends came to 16 bases. This CDR3 comprises 15 residues. The CDR3 loop reads CAISDPSNSGEKLFF. CDR3 nucleotides: TGTGCCATCAGTGACCCTAGCAACTCTGGGGAAAAACTGTTTTTT.

This CDR3 is CASRGGSTDTQYF. CDR3 DNA sequence: TGTGCCAGCCGTGGCGGGAGCACAGATACGCAGTATTTT. The chain is built from TRBV6-5 and TRBJ2-3; D might be TRBD2 (5 bases). Per germline, CDR1 MNHEY and CDR2 SVGAGI. The CDR3 consists of 13 residues. Trimming removed 8 bases at V and 0 bases at J, with 9 bases between.

This clonotype was seen more than once but under ten times. CDR3 protein: CASSRSPGGTGELFF. In DNA, the CDR3 is TGCGCCAGCAGCCGGTCCCCGGGTGGCACCGGGGAGCTGTTTTTT. This chain connects TRBV5-1 to TRBJ2-2; the D is unclear. V lost 4 bases to trimming and J lost 4 bases, with 14 bases between them. Germline V lookup: CDR1 SGHRS, CDR2 YFSETQ. The CDR3 spans 15 residues.

The sample holds many counts of this clonotype. The chain carries TRBV20-1 and TRBJ1-4; D ambiguous. Germline V gene sequence: CDR1 DFQATT, CDR2 SNEGSKA (reference sequence). CDR3 length: 13 residues. Trimming stripped 5 bases from V and 1 base from J, with 8 bases between. CDR3 residues: CSAGVLTNEKLFF. The DNA of the CDR3 is TGCAGTGCTGGGGTGCTAACTAATGAAAAACTGTTTTTT.

This sequence joins TRBV28 and TRBJ2-5; unclear D gene. The CDR3 spans 16 residues. CDR1 is MDHEN, CDR2 SYDVKM, per germline. Trimming stripped 6 bases from V and 3 bases from J, with 20 bases between. The CDR3 DNA is TGTGCCAGCAGATACGTGGACCCCTCCTCGGAAGAGACCCAGTACTTC. It translates to CASRYVDPSSEETQYF.

The chain joins TRBV5-1 to TRBJ2-1; possible D gene TRBD2, 6 bases. The germline V and J ends were trimmed by 0 bases and 4 bases, with 8 bases remaining between them. The germline gives CDR1 SGHRS, CDR2 YFSETQ. This CDR3 has 14 amino acids. The CDR3 nucleotides are TGCGCCAGCAGCTTGGAAGGACTATACAATGAGCAGTTCTTC. It codes for CASSLEGLYNEQFF.

This clonotype showed up just a few times. This rearrangement joins TRBV5-1 to TRBJ1-1, with a weak D call TRBD1 (5 bases). CDR3 length: 15 residues. CDR1 and CDR2 (germline): SGHRS, YFSETQ. Trimming left V 0 bases short and J 1 base short, with 10 bases between. The CDR3 bases are TGCGCCAGCAGCTTGGTGGGGACGGCGAACACTGAAGCTTTCTTT. Residues: CASSLVGTANTEAFF.

This clonotype was seen a handful of times. The gene calls are TRBV18 and TRBJ2-5; no firm D call. The CDR3 is 14 amino acids. The V end was cut by 0 bases, the J end by 2 bases, with 7 bases between. Germline V gene data show CDR1 as KGHSH and CDR2 as LQKENI. DNA for the CDR3: TGTGCCAGCTCACCACCCAGCAGTCAAGAGACCCAGTACTTC. As protein: CASSPPSSQETQYF.

The chain couples TRBV20-1 to TRBJ2-3; 10 bases fit TRBD2. The CDR3 consists of 16 residues. Trimming took 0 bases from V and 4 from J; bases not matched to a gene: 7. Germline loops: CDR1 DFQATT, CDR2 SNEGSKA (reference sequence). CDR3 nucleotide sequence: TGCAGTGCTAGAGATAGAAGCGGGAGGGCCCCAGATACGCAGTATTTT. Residues: CSARDRSGRAPDTQYF.

This clonotype showed up many times. This sequence joins TRBV5-1 and TRBJ2-2; perhaps D is TRBD1 or TRBD2 (5 bases each). The CDR3 spans 14 residues. In germline, CDR1 is SGHRS, CDR2 YFSETQ. The V gene lost 4 bases and the J gene lost 5 bases, with 12 bases spanning the gap. The CDR3 reads CASSPGAVTGELFF. For the CDR3, the DNA is TGCGCCAGCAGCCCCGGGGCGGTAACCGGGGAGCTGTTTTTT.

The chain is built from TRBV27 and TRBJ1-2; 7 nucleotides agree with TRBD1. The V gene's germline CDR1 is MNHEY and CDR2 SMNVEV (reference sequence). V lost 5 bases to trimming and J lost 8 bases; unmatched junction nucleotides: 8. CDR3 length equals 13 residues. CDR3 bases: TGTGCCAGCAGTCCCGACAGGGTGGGCGGCTACACCTTC. Protein product: CASSPDRVGGYTF.

This clonotype has only a few counts. The V call is TRBV6-5, the J call TRBJ2-2; 11 positions match TRBD2. Germline CDR1 and CDR2: MNHEY and SVGAGI. V trimming: 6 bases; J trimming: 4 bases; junction bases outside the gene matches: 7. The CDR3 sequence is 16 residues long. The CDR3 sequence: CASSPTLAGGTGELFF. The DNA of the CDR3 is TGTGCCAGCAGCCCCACTCTAGCGGGAGGCACCGGGGAGCTGTTTTTT.

CDR3: CASSRLAGAEAFF. The CDR3 coding sequence is TGTGCCAGCAGCCGCCTGGCGGGGGCCGAAGCTTTCTTT. The V call is TRBV5-4, the J call TRBJ1-1; a possible D gene is TRBD1 (6 bases). The CDR3 is 13 residues long. V dropped 4 bases and J dropped 8 bases, with 15 bases sitting between them. Germline V gene sequence: CDR1 SGHNT, CDR2 YYREEE (reference sequence).

The rearrangement uses TRBV20-1 and TRBJ2-3; D remains unclear. The germline V gene encodes CDR1 DFQATT and CDR2 SNEGSKA (reference sequence). The CDR3 has 13 amino acids. Trimming removed 7 bases from V and 1 base from J, with 12 bases in between. The CDR3 reads CSVGIEGTDTQYF. The CDR3 DNA sequence: TGCAGTGTAGGCATTGAGGGCACAGATACGCAGTATTTT.

This clonotype appeared many times. CDR3 bases: TGCGCCAGCAGCTTGCAGGGACAGGGCAACGAGCAGTACTTC. Protein product: CASSLQGQGNEQYF. The V gene is TRBV5-1, the J gene TRBJ2-7; 9 bases are a match to TRBD1. Germline trimming cut 1 base from V and 5 bases from J; bases unmatched to any gene: 4. CDR3 size: 14 residues. Germline V CDR1 and CDR2: SGHRS, YFSETQ.

There are many counts of this clonotype. The CDR3 DNA is TGTGCCAGCAGTCTTAGGGATGAAAAACTGTTTTTT. It codes for CASSLRDEKLFF. The gene calls are TRBV28 and TRBJ1-4; no definite D call. CDR3 size: 12 residues. V dropped 5 bases and J dropped 6 bases, with 7 bases sitting between them. Germline V gene sequence: CDR1 MDHEN, CDR2 SYDVKM.

The chain combines TRBV20-1 with TRBJ2-2; perhaps TRBD1 as D (6 bases). The CDR3 extends over 13 amino acids. The germline V gene has CDR1 DFQATT and CDR2 SNEGSKA (reference sequence). The V end was cut by 3 bases, the J end by 8 bases, with 13 bases between. This chain's CDR3 is CSASDTGSGELFF. The CDR3 region has the DNA TGCAGTGCTAGCGATACAGGGTCAGGGGAGCTGTTTTTT.

Only a few counts were recorded for this clonotype. The chain couples TRBV7-2 to TRBJ1-2, with 7 bases identical to TRBD1. Germline CDR1 and CDR2: SGHTA and FQGNSA. The J segment lost 4 bases and the V segment lost 0 bases, leaving 5 bases of the junction unmatched. The CDR3 runs to 15 residues. The CDR3 DNA sequence: TGTGCCAGCAGCTTAGCGCTCGCAGGGGGCTATGGCTACACCTTC. Translation: CASSLALAGGYGYTF.

This chain connects TRBV3-1 to TRBJ2-1; D gene uncertain. Deletions cut 0 bases from V and 1 base from J, with 10 bases between. Germline V gene sequence: CDR1 LGHDT, CDR2 YNNKEL (reference sequence). The CDR3 contains 16 residues. The CDR3 loop is CASSQDTAISYNEQFF. For the CDR3, the DNA is TGTGCCAGCAGCCAAGATACTGCCATTTCCTACAATGAGCAGTTCTTC.